Presented here are 22 T cell receptor beta chains from one specimen sequenced in a study of blood T cell repertoires in COVID-19. Sequencing used immunoSEQ multiplex PCR; TCRdb keeps in-frame clones, though not all of them. The sample has about 150,000 clones; approximately 80% are singletons. Specimen: peripheral blood. These receptor sequences come from a human donor in a cohort sampled during active COVID-19.

The chain is built from TRBV4-1 and TRBJ2-3; tentative D call: TRBD1 (6 bases). Germline V gene lookup returns CDR1 MGHRA and CDR2 YSYEKL. CDR3 size: 19 residues. Trimming removed 2 bases at V and 0 bases at J, with 21 bases between. CDR3: CASSQSGQSGPLSTDTQYF. CDR3 DNA: TGCGCCAGCAGCCAATCAGGACAGTCCGGGCCCCTGAGCACAGATACGCAGTATTTT.

The chain joins TRBV11-3 to TRBJ2-1; D is perhaps TRBD1 (6 bases). Trimming pared 5 bases from V and 6 bases from J, leaving 14 bases between. Germline V gene lookup returns CDR1 SGHNT and CDR2 YENEEA. The CDR3 consists of 14 residues. DNA of the CDR3: TGTGCCAGCAGCGTAGGACAGAGTTCCAATGAGCAGTTCTTC. Its protein product is CASSVGQSSNEQFF.

The CDR3 coding sequence is TGTGCCAGCCATGGACAGGGCTCTAATTCACCCCTCCACTTT. Protein sequence: CASHGQGSNSPLHF. The rearrangement joins TRBV6-5 to TRBJ1-6; TRBD1 matches at 8 bases. Germline V gives CDR1 MNHEY, CDR2 SVGAGI. J was trimmed by 6 bases and V by 8 bases; bases with no gene match: 6. This CDR3 spans 14 amino acids.

This chain joins TRBV28 and TRBJ2-7; possibly TRBD1 for D (6 bases). The ends were cut back, 6 bases at V and 2 bases at J, with 26 bases in the middle. Germline loops: CDR1 MDHEN, CDR2 SYDVKM. This CDR3 has 18 residues. CDR3 coding DNA: TGTGCCAGCAGAAGGAATCGCAGGGGCCCCTCAATTACCTACGAGCAGTACTTC. This sequence encodes CASRRNRRGPSITYEQYF. The whole variable domain, filled in from reference TRBV28 and TRBJ2-7, reads DVKVTQSSRYLVKRTGEKVFLECVQDMDHENMFWYRQDPGLGLRLIYFSYDVKMKEKGDIPEGYSVSREKKERFSLILESASTNQTSMYLCASRRNRRGPSITYEQYFGPGTRLTVT.

The chain combines TRBV18 with TRBJ2-1; tentatively, D is TRBD1 (5 bases). Trimming removed 2 bases at V and 10 bases at J, with 12 bases between. Germline assignment: CDR1 KGHSH and CDR2 LQKENI. The CDR3 is 13 residues long. This CDR3 reads CASSPGPGREQFF. The DNA of the CDR3 is TGTGCCAGCTCACCAGGTCCAGGGCGGGAGCAGTTCTTC.

In its sample, this clone was seen once. The chain recombines TRBV5-1 with TRBJ2-3, with TRBD2 identical over 12 bases. The V gene end was trimmed by 0 bases and the J gene end by 4 bases; junction bases not matched to a gene: 3. The CDR3 has 16 residues. Germline CDR1 is SGHRS and CDR2 is YFSETQ. The CDR3 region is CASSLGGLAGSDTQYF. The CDR3 region has the DNA TGCGCCAGCAGCTTGGGGGGACTAGCGGGCTCAGATACGCAGTATTTT. The full variable domain, its missing parts supplied by reference TRBV5-1 and TRBJ2-3, is KAGVTQTPRYLIKTRGQQVTLSCSPISGHRSVSWYQQTPGQGLQFLFEYFSETQRNKGNFPGRFSGRQFSNSRSEMNVSTLELGDSALYLCASSLGGLAGSDTQYFGPGTRLTVL.

In this sample, this clone turned up once. In nucleotides, the CDR3 is TGTGCCACCAGCAGGTCGCAGGGGCCCTATGGCTACACCTTC. It translates to CATSRSQGPYGYTF. The genes are TRBV15 and TRBJ1-2; weak D call: TRBD1 (6 bases). The CDR3 runs to 14 residues. V was pared by 3 bases and J by 4 bases, with 12 bases between. From germline, CDR1 is LNHNV and CDR2 YYDKDF (reference sequence).

The chain has TRBV18 and TRBJ1-2, with D maybe TRBD1 (6 bases). V lost 3 bases and J lost 8, with 19 bases in between. The CDR3 has 15 amino acids. Germline V gives CDR1 KGHSH, CDR2 LQKENI. The CDR3 nucleotides read TGTGCCAGCTCACCTATACAGGGCCTGCTGGGGGGCTACACCTTC. Translating it yields CASSPIQGLLGGYTF. The full variable domain, completed using reference TRBV18 and TRBJ1-2, is NAGVMQNPRHLVRRRGQEARLRCSPMKGHSHVYWYRQLPEEGLKFMVYLQKENIIDESGMPKERFSAEFPKEGPSILRIQQVVRGDSAAYFCASSPIQGLLGGYTFGSGTRLTVV.

This clone has only a few counts. CDR3 in DNA: TGTGCCAGCAGCCGGGGACAAAGCGAACTGTTTTTT. Protein sequence: CASSRGQSELFF. The V call is TRBV28, the J call TRBJ1-4; TRBD1 might be the D (6 bases). CDR1 and CDR2 from the germline V gene are MDHEN and SYDVKM. Trimming took off 6 bases at V and 12 bases at J, with 14 bases between the two ends. There are 12 residues in the CDR3. The full variable domain, completed using reference TRBV28 and TRBJ1-4, is DVKVTQSSRYLVKRTGEKVFLECVQDMDHENMFWYRQDPGLGLRLIYFSYDVKMKEKGDIPEGYSVSREKKERFSLILESASTNQTSMYLCASSRGQSELFFGSGTQLSVL.

The chain combines TRBV5-1 with TRBJ2-5; 8 bases align to TRBD2. This CDR3 has 16 amino acids. Germline V CDR1 and CDR2: SGHRS, YFSETQ. V dropped 1 base and J dropped 0; count of bases not matched to a gene: 5. In nucleotides, the CDR3 is TGCGCCAGCAGCTTGTACGCGGGGGGTTACCAAGAGACCCAGTACTTC. Its protein product is CASSLYAGGYQETQYF.

This sequence joins TRBV6-1 and TRBJ1-4; 7 bases align to TRBD1. The CDR3 contains 16 residues. The ends lost 2 bases at V and 8 bases at J; junction bases unmatched: 11. Germline values: CDR1 MNHNS, CDR2 SASEGT. CDR3 bases: TGTGCCAGCAGTGAATCCTTCCGGGACAGAGGAGAAAAACTGTTTTTT. It translates to CASSESFRDRGEKLFF.

This clone is a singleton in its sample. The chain has TRBV2 and TRBJ2-2; TRBD1 aligns across 10 bases. Germline CDR1 is SNHLY and CDR2 is FYNNEI. V was clipped by 8 bases and J by 16 bases; unmatched bases: 10. The CDR3 spans 12 residues. CDR3 sequence (DNA): TGTGCCAGCCGAATGGGACAGGGGCCCCCGTTTTTT. Its translation is CASRMGQGPPFF.

The V call is TRBV20-1, the J call TRBJ1-5; maybe TRBD1 (5 bases). The V gene lost 3 bases and the J gene lost 2 bases, with 11 bases spanning the gap. Germline values: CDR1 DFQATT, CDR2 SNEGSKA (reference sequence). The CDR3 totals 14 residues. CDR3 nucleotides: TGCAGTGCTAGTCAGGGTGATGGCAATCAGCCCCAGCATTTT. Protein: CSASQGDGNQPQHF.

The chain employs TRBV28 and TRBJ2-3; TRBD1 is a possible D gene (6 bases). Per germline, CDR1 MDHEN and CDR2 SYDVKM. The V end lost 2 bases, the J end lost 2 bases, and 11 bases lay between the germline ends. The CDR3 extends over 15 amino acids. The CDR3 here is CASSLRQGFTDTQYF. CDR3 bases: TGTGCCAGCAGTTTACGGCAGGGGTTCACAGATACGCAGTATTTT. Combining the CDR3 with reference TRBV28 and TRBJ2-3 gives the whole variable domain DVKVTQSSRYLVKRTGEKVFLECVQDMDHENMFWYRQDPGLGLRLIYFSYDVKMKEKGDIPEGYSVSREKKERFSLILESASTNQTSMYLCASSLRQGFTDTQYFGPGTRLTVL.

V usage is TRBV13 and J usage is TRBJ2-1, with 7 nucleotides matching TRBD2. V gave up 5 bases and J gave up 4 bases; unmatched junction bases: 14. CDR1 PRHDT and CDR2 FYEKMQ come from the germline V gene (reference sequence). The CDR3 has 17 amino acids. The chain's CDR3 is CASSTLSAGERYNEQFF. The CDR3 DNA is TGTGCCAGCAGCACTCTAAGTGCGGGAGAGAGATACAATGAGCAGTTCTTC.

The chain links TRBV28 to TRBJ2-7; 12 nucleotides agree with TRBD2. This CDR3 spans 14 amino acids. The V gene's germline CDR1 is MDHEN and CDR2 SYDVKM. J lost 6 bases, V lost 3 bases, and 3 bases had no gene match. Here the CDR3 DNA reads TGTGCCAGCAGTTTCTCGGGACTAGCGGGCGAGCAGTACGTC. This gives the protein CASSFSGLAGEQYV.

The chain joins TRBV2 to TRBJ2-2; tentative D call: TRBD1 (6 bases). This CDR3 contains 15 residues. The germline V gene has CDR1 SNHLY and CDR2 FYNNEI. Trimming stripped 5 bases from V and 6 bases from J, with 16 bases between. The CDR3 loop is CASSFVQGVAGELFF. The CDR3 nucleotides read TGTGCCAGCAGTTTCGTACAGGGAGTTGCCGGGGAGCTGTTTTTT.

The rearrangement uses TRBV28 and TRBJ2-1; TRBD2 matches 9 bases. Germline V lookup: CDR1 MDHEN, CDR2 SYDVKM. There are 14 residues in the CDR3. Unmatched junction bases numbered 6, after V lost 2 bases and J lost 10 bases. This CDR3 reads CASSLGGGAQEQFF. The CDR3 DNA follows: TGTGCCAGCAGTTTAGGCGGGGGGGCACAGGAGCAGTTCTTC.

The genes are TRBV4-2 and TRBJ1-1, with D perhaps matching TRBD1 (5 bases). The CDR3 length is 15 residues. The V gene's germline CDR1 is LGHNA and CDR2 YNFKEQ. V was shortened by 3 bases and J by 9 bases, with 20 bases between the two germline ends. The CDR3 DNA is TGTGCCAGCAGCCAGGACCGTCGGCAGGGCCTCCAAGCTTTCTTT. As protein: CASSQDRRQGLQAFF.

J is TRBJ1-6 and V is TRBV14; 7 bases are shared with TRBD1. The CDR3 is made up of 16 amino acids. The ends lost 4 bases at V and 7 bases at J; junction bases unmatched: 10. Per the germline V gene, CDR1 is SGHDN and CDR2 is FVKESK. The CDR3 DNA is TGTGCCAGCAGCCGAATAGGGGGCCTTTTGAATTCACCCCTCCACTTT. Amino acids: CASSRIGGLLNSPLHF. Combining the CDR3 with reference TRBV14 and TRBJ1-6 gives the whole variable domain EAGVTQFPSHSVIEKGQTVTLRCDPISGHDNLYWYRRVMGKEIKFLLHFVKESKQDESGMPNNRFLAERTGGTYSTLKVQPAELEDSGVYFCASSRIGGLLNSPLHFGNGTRLTVT.

J is TRBJ2-5 and V is TRBV19; 7 positions agree with TRBD1. Germline CDR1 and CDR2: LNHDA and SQIVND (reference sequence). The V and J ends lost 8 bases and 3 bases, in that order; junction bases with no gene match: 0. This CDR3 comprises 11 residues. The DNA of the CDR3 is TGTGCCAGTGGGACAGAAGAGACCCAGTACTTC. Translation gives CASGTEETQYF.

The chain couples TRBV15 to TRBJ2-5; 9 positions match TRBD1. This CDR3 has 20 residues. Germline assignment: CDR1 LNHNV and CDR2 YYDKDF (reference sequence). V lost 0 bases to trimming and J lost 1 base; unmatched junction nucleotides: 15. CDR3 sequence (DNA): TGTGCCACCAGCAGAGATCGTTTCGATGCGGGACAGGGTTCCCAAGAGACCCAGTACTTC. Translated: CATSRDRFDAGQGSQETQYF.